This is a list of T cell receptor beta chains from one sample in a study of post-analysis software for immune sequencing data. TCRdb redid the calling of the PCR reads with MiXCR, one entry per CDR3 protein. This table holds fewer than 850,000 distinct CDR3 sequences, around 27% found once. Sequencing was carried out using blood. All receptors derive from a girl aged 5-17 years with multiple sclerosis. The CDR3 runs from the conserved cysteine through the conserved F or W. A D gene is named only where the DNA matches it firmly. Clone size is stated in some rows and not others, as once, few, many or a class when expanded.

j_call: TRBJ1-5
d_call: -
v_call: TRBV20-1
clone_size: -
cdr3_aa: CSASQGMGGINQPQHF
cdr3_nt: TGCAGTGCTTCACAGGGCATGGGGGGTATCAATCAGCCCCAGCATTTT

j_call: TRBJ2-1
d_call: -
v_call: TRBV3-1
clone_size: -
cdr3_aa: CASSETATYNEQFF
cdr3_nt: TGTGCCAGCAGCGAAACGGCAACCTACAATGAGCAGTTCTTC

j_call: TRBJ2-7
d_call: -
v_call: TRBV5-1
clone_size: many
cdr3_aa: CASRTESYEQYF
cdr3_nt: TGCGCCAGCAGGACAGAATCCTACGAGCAGTACTTC

j_call: TRBJ1-2
d_call: TRBD1
v_call: TRBV7-2
clone_size: few
cdr3_aa: CASSFTGASNYGYTF
cdr3_nt: TGTGCCAGCAGCTTCACAGGGGCTTCTAACTATGGCTACACCTTC

j_call: TRBJ2-7
d_call: TRBD2
v_call: TRBV28
clone_size: few
cdr3_aa: CASTDYLQIAGTPTYEQYF
cdr3_nt: TGTGCCAGCACCGATTACCTACAGATAGCGGGAACTCCAACCTACGAGCAGTACTTC

j_call: TRBJ2-7
d_call: TRBD1
v_call: TRBV27
clone_size: -
cdr3_aa: CASGDRSSYEQYF
cdr3_nt: TGTGCCAGTGGGGACAGGTCCTCCTACGAGCAGTACTTC

j_call: TRBJ2-1
d_call: TRBD2
v_call: TRBV20-1
clone_size: -
cdr3_aa: CSARIAGGLIDEQFF
cdr3_nt: TGCAGTGCTAGAATAGCGGGGGGGCTCATCGATGAGCAGTTCTTC

j_call: TRBJ2-7
d_call: TRBD1
v_call: TRBV29-1
clone_size: once
cdr3_aa: CSVETGVACEQYF
cdr3_nt: TGCAGCGTTGAAACAGGGGTTGCCTGCGAGCAGTACTTC

j_call: TRBJ1-5
d_call: TRBD1
v_call: TRBV7-9
clone_size: few
cdr3_aa: CASSGTVNQPQHF
cdr3_nt: TGTGCCAGCAGCGGGACAGTAAATCAGCCCCAGCATTTT

j_call: TRBJ2-5
d_call: -
v_call: TRBV20-1
clone_size: few
cdr3_aa: CSASDTGGVETQYF
cdr3_nt: TGCAGTGCTAGCGATACCGGGGGAGTGGAGACCCAGTACTTC

j_call: TRBJ2-1
d_call: TRBD1
v_call: TRBV2
clone_size: -
cdr3_aa: CASRGQRHDEQFF
cdr3_nt: TGTGCCAGCAGGGGACAGAGGCATGATGAGCAGTTCTTC

j_call: TRBJ2-1
d_call: -
v_call: TRBV9
clone_size: -
cdr3_aa: CASSVATRASSYNEQFF
cdr3_nt: TGTGCCAGCAGCGTAGCTACGCGGGCTAGCTCCTACAATGAGCAGTTCTTC

j_call: TRBJ1-6
d_call: -
v_call: TRBV7-6
clone_size: -
cdr3_aa: CASSLGWNSYNSPLHF
cdr3_nt: TGTGCCAGCAGCTTAGGCTGGAACTCCTATAATTCACCCCTCCACTTT

j_call: TRBJ1-2
d_call: -
v_call: TRBV6-5
clone_size: few
cdr3_aa: CASSYSTRASYTF
cdr3_nt: TGTGCCAGCAGTTACTCGACCAGGGCCAGCTACACCTTC

j_call: TRBJ2-5
d_call: TRBD1
v_call: TRBV5-1
clone_size: -
cdr3_aa: CASSSTQGAGKTQYF
cdr3_nt: TGCGCCAGCAGCTCAACGCAGGGGGCCGGGAAGACCCAGTACTTC

j_call: TRBJ2-3
d_call: -
v_call: TRBV2
clone_size: -
cdr3_aa: CATRWEMDTDTQYF
cdr3_nt: TGTGCCACCCGATGGGAAATGGACACAGATACGCAGTATTTT